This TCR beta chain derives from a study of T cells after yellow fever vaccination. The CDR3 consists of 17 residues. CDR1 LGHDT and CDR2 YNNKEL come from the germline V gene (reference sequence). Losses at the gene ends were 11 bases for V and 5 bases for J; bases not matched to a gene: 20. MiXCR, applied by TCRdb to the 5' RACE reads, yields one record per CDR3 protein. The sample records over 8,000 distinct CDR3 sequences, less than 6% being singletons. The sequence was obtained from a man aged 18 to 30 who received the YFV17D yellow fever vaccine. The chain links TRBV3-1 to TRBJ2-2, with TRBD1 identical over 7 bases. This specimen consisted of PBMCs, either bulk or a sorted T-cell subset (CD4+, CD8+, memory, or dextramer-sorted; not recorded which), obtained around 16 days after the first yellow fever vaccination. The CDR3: CASCQHLAGGETGELFF. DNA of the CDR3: TGTGCCTCCTGCCAGCATCTTGCAGGGGGAGAGACCGGGGAGCTGTTTTTT. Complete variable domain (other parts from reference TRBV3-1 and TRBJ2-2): DTAVSQTPKYLVTQMGNDKSIKCEQNLGHDTMYWYKQDSKKFLKIMFSYNNKELIINETVPNRFSPKSPDKAHLNLHINSLELGDSAVYFCASCQHLAGGETGELFFGEGSRLTVL.